A single sample gave rise to the 7 T cell receptor beta chains below, sequenced in a study of neurological immune-mediated disorders. TCRdb called the 5' RACE reads again in MiXCR, with one record for every CDR3 protein. Altogether 45,000 to 50,000 distinct CDR3 sequences are present, approximately 3% being singletons, with the ten largest covering roughly 16%. The sequenced sample consisted of PBMCs. The receptors were gathered from a woman in her forties or fifties with multiple sclerosis.

This clonotype occurred many times. J is TRBJ2-6 and V is TRBV27; TRBD2 is a possible D gene (5 bases). Germline V gives CDR1 MNHEY, CDR2 SMNVEV (reference sequence). V shed 4 bases and J shed 0 bases, with 10 bases lying between them. CDR3 length: 16 amino acids. The CDR3 nucleotides read TGTGCCAGCAGTTGGACGGGGAGCTCTGGGGCCAACGTCCTGACTTTC. It codes for CASSWTGSSGANVLTF.

Remarks on this clonotype: Being one base from a much bigger clone, this may be a read error. The chain uses TRBV7-2 and TRBJ2-3; D gene unclear. This CDR3 spans 13 amino acids. Deletions cut 10 bases from V and 1 base from J, with 12 bases between. Germline V gene data show CDR1 as SGHTA and CDR2 as FQGNSA. DNA of the CDR3: TGTGCCAACTGCCCCCGCGGCACAGATACGCAGTATTTT. Translating gives CANCPRGTDTQYF.

In this sample, this clonotype turned up many times. The chain has TRBV20-1 and TRBJ1-1; D may be TRBD1 (6 bases). Germline CDR1 is DFQATT and CDR2 is SNEGSKA (reference sequence). This CDR3 contains 13 residues. V shed 5 bases and J shed 4 bases, with 14 bases lying between them. CDR3 loop: CSAHREGPTEAFF. CDR3 sequence (DNA): TGCAGTGCTCACAGGGAGGGGCCCACTGAAGCTTTCTTT.

This clonotype occurred many times. The V gene is TRBV3-1, the J gene TRBJ2-7, with 7 bases that match TRBD1. This CDR3 region has 15 residues. Germline lookup yields CDR1 LGHDT and CDR2 YNNKEL (reference sequence). V dropped 2 bases and J dropped 0; count of bases not matched to a gene: 4. The CDR3 loop reads CASSQRGRFSYEQYF. The CDR3 region has the DNA TGTGCCAGCAGCCAAAGGGGGCGGTTCTCCTACGAGCAGTACTTC.

This clonotype was seen at least ten times. The genes are TRBV5-1 and TRBJ1-1; D possibly corresponds to TRBD1 (6 bases). Trimming cost V 1 base and J 0 bases, with 25 bases left between them. Germline CDR1 SGHRS, CDR2 YFSETQ. This CDR3 spans 20 amino acids. CDR3 residues: CASSLMGGPDVSIMNTEAFF. The CDR3 DNA is TGCGCCAGCAGCTTGATGGGGGGGCCGGACGTGTCGATTATGAACACTGAAGCTTTCTTT.

This clonotype was observed many times. The chain uses TRBV7-8 and TRBJ2-2; perhaps TRBD2 as D (5 bases). The V and J ends lost 7 bases and 0 bases respectively, with 9 bases between them. The CDR3 extends over 14 amino acids. CDR1 and CDR2 (germline): SGHVS, FQNEAQ. The CDR3 sequence is CASTGKANTGELFF. CDR3 in DNA: TGTGCCAGCACGGGGAAAGCGAACACCGGGGAGCTGTTTTTT.

This clonotype was seen repeatedly, ten times or more. The chain couples TRBV18 to TRBJ2-1; perhaps TRBD2 as D (5 bases). This CDR3 comprises 13 residues. From germline, CDR1 is KGHSH and CDR2 LQKENI. V lost 0 bases to trimming and J lost 10 bases, with 10 bases between them. The CDR3 DNA reads TGTGCCAGCTCACCACCGAGTAGCGACGAGCAGTTCTTC. It is translated as CASSPPSSDEQFF. The full variable domain, completed using reference TRBV18 and TRBJ2-1, is NAGVMQNPRHLVRRRGQEARLRCSPMKGHSHVYWYRQLPEEGLKFMVYLQKENIIDESGMPKERFSAEFPKEGPSILRIQQVVRGDSAAYFCASSPPSSDEQFFGPGTRLTVL.